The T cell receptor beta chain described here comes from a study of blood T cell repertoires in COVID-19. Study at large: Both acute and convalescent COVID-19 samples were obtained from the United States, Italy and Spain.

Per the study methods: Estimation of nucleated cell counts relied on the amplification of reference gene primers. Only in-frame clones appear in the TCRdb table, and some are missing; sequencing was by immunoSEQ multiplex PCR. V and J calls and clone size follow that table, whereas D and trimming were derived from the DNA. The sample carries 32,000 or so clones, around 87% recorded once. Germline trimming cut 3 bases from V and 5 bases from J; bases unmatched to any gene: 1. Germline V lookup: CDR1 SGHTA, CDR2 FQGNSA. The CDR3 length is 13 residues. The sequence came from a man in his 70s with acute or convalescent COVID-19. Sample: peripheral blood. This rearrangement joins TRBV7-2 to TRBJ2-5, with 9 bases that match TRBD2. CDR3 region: CASSFAGGETQYF. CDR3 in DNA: TGTGCCAGCAGCTTTGCGGGAGGGGAGACCCAGTACTTC.